The 6 T cell receptor beta chains below were found in one sample sequenced in a study of regulatory T cells in long-lasting Graves disease. This sample's time point: newly diagnosed GD, antithyroid drugs for less than 3 months. After RNA was extracted from PBMCs, the TCR library was made from it. Sequencing libraries for TCR beta were prepared with iRepertoire HTBI primers and Arm-PCR of CDR3 regions. TCRdb re-derived calls from the multiplex PCR reads in MiXCR, one entry per CDR3 protein. The sample consists of about 470,000 distinct CDR3 sequences, 14% to 15% of them appearing once. This same sample was also part of a study on T cells in Graves' hyperthyroidism and ophthalmopathy.

Sequenced material: peripheral blood mononuclear cells (PBMCs), taken at new diagnosis, from a patient treated with antithyroid drugs. These receptors all come from a woman in her 30s with Graves disease.

This clonotype was seen at least ten times. The chain combines TRBV12-3 or TRBV12-4 with TRBJ2-1, with TRBD2 matching over 10 bases. The ends lost 7 bases at V and 8 bases at J; junction bases unmatched: 11. CDR3 length: 15 amino acids. CDR3 residues: CASIKRGLAGDEQFF. CDR3 sequence (DNA): TGTGCCAGCATTAAGCGGGGGCTAGCGGGGGATGAGCAGTTCTTC.

V is TRBV9 and J is TRBJ2-7; 7 bases fit TRBD2. The CDR3 is 15 amino acids. Germline V gene sequence: CDR1 SGDLS, CDR2 YYNGEE. The V segment lost 1 base and the J segment 0 bases; nucleotides outside the gene matches: 4. In DNA, the CDR3 is TGTGCCAGCAGCGTATCTAGCGGCCCCTCCTACGAGCAGTACTTC. Protein: CASSVSSGPSYEQYF.

This clonotype came up many times. The chain uses TRBV7-2 and TRBJ2-1; possibly TRBD2 for D (5 bases). This CDR3 region has 15 residues. CDR1 and CDR2 (germline): SGHTA, FQGNSA. V shed 5 bases and J shed 6 bases, with 17 bases lying between them. Here the CDR3 reads CASSAPATRSNEQFF. CDR3 nucleotides: TGTGCCAGCAGCGCCCCGGCAACTAGATCCAATGAGCAGTTCTTC.

This clonotype was seen many times. The chain carries TRBV20-1 and TRBJ1-6; D possibly corresponds to TRBD1 (6 bases). The length of the CDR3 is 15 residues. Looked up from germline, CDR1 is DFQATT and CDR2 is SNEGSKA (reference sequence). Trimming cost V 2 bases and J 1 base, with 9 bases left between them. The CDR3 region is CSARPGTSYNSPLHF. The CDR3 coding sequence is TGCAGTGCTAGACCTGGGACATCCTATAATTCACCCCTCCACTTT.

This rearrangement joins TRBV6-1 to TRBJ2-2; D may match TRBD1 or TRBD2 (5 bases each). Deletions cut 6 bases from V and 0 bases from J, with 11 bases between. The germline gives CDR1 MNHNS, CDR2 SASEGT. CDR3 length equals 15 residues. CDR3 sequence: CASRQGTPNTGELFF. The CDR3 bases are TGTGCCAGCAGACAAGGGACCCCGAACACCGGGGAGCTGTTTTTT.

This clonotype occurred a few times. The gene calls are TRBV11-2 and TRBJ2-6; TRBD2 matches at 10 bases. Germline V gene sequence: CDR1 SGHAT, CDR2 FQNNGV. The ends lost 5 bases at V and 0 bases at J; junction bases unmatched: 10. The CDR3 consists of 19 residues. CDR3: CASSRGWASGGSGANVLTF. In nucleotides, the CDR3 is TGTGCCAGCAGCAGGGGGTGGGCTAGCGGGGGCTCTGGGGCCAACGTCCTGACTTTC.